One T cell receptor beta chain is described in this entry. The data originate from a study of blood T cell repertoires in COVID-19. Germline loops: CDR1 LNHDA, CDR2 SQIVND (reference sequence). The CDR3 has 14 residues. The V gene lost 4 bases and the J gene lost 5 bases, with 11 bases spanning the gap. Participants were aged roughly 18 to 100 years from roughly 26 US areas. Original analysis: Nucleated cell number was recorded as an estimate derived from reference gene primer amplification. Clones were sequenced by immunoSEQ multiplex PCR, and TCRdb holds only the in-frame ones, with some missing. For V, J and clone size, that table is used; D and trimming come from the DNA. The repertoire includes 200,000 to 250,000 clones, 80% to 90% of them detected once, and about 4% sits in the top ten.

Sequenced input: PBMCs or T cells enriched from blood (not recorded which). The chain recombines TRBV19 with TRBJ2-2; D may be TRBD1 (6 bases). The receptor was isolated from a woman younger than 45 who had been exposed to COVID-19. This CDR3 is CASSRTVPTGELFF. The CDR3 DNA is TGTGCCAGTAGTAGGACAGTCCCTACCGGGGAGCTGTTTTTT.